This passage covers 2 T cell receptor beta chains from one sample sequenced in a study of beta chain features in type 1 diabetes. Every bit of the isolated RNA underwent reverse transcription, so sequencing read expressed TCRB transcripts. Only in-frame clones appear in the TCRdb table, and some are missing; sequencing was by immunoSEQ multiplex PCR. Seen here are 350,000 to 400,000 clones, around 15% observed once, and the top ten hold roughly 0.017%. The sample consisted of naive CD4+ T cells from blood. The source of these receptors is a woman younger than 30 in good health.

This rearrangement joins TRBV7-2 to TRBJ2-7; 11 bases align to TRBD1. The germline gives CDR1 SGHTA, CDR2 FQGNSA. V was pared by 6 bases and J by 2 bases, with 3 bases of the junction left unmatched. The CDR3 is 14 residues long. The CDR3 sequence: CASREGQGAYEQYF. As DNA, the CDR3 is TGTGCCAGCAGGGAGGGACAGGGGGCCTACGAGCAGTACTTC.

The genes are TRBV30 and TRBJ1-5, with no clear D. The germline V gene encodes CDR1 GTSNPN and CDR2 SVGIG (reference sequence). This CDR3 region has 14 residues. V was trimmed by 0 bases and J by 1 base, leaving 7 bases between them. The CDR3 here is CAWSVRVSNQPQHF. CDR3 nucleotides: TGTGCCTGGAGTGTACGGGTGAGCAATCAGCCCCAGCATTTT.